This T cell receptor (delta chain) was observed in a study of DNA immune sequencing with unique molecular identifiers (dated by TCRdb to 2020 to 2021). About the full investigation: Immunomagnetic cell separation was used to enrich gammadelta T cells from buffy coats, and the genomic DNA of the enriched gammadelta T cells was sequenced. Fluorescence-activated cell sorting was used to enrich gammadelta T cells from the PBMC of about eleven healthy people. To compare enriched with non-enriched material, roughly 100 ng of enriched gammadelta T-cell DNA and approximately 900 ng of non-enriched PBMC DNA were sequenced. The study developed and validated an ultrasensitive DNA-based TRD repertoire sequencing method using PCR-introduced unique molecular identifiers. Validation of the sequencing method was done both on synthetic reference molecules and on blood samples taken from healthy individuals. Donors were healthy individuals, with under eleven donors profiled from sorted peripheral blood gammadelta T cells.

The investigation overall reported the following: Among clonotypes in healthy donors, TRDV2 paired with TRDJ1 was identified as the most common TRD rearrangement. TRD repertoire diversity differed among healthy donors, and several donors were highly oligoclonal, with the top 5 clonotypes making up more than half of productive molecules. Novel TRD sequences not targeted by the primers cannot be detected with the primer-based approach.

Libraries were made using multiplex PCR. A 32-plex assay amplified the genomic DNA, with primers for all 8 TRDV and 4 TRDJ genes spanning the CDR3. A 12-nucleotide UMI was added during about 3 barcoding PCR cycles, followed by a second PCR with Illumina adapter primers. AMPure XP beads were used to purify the libraries, and library quality was checked on a Fragment Analyzer using the HS NGS Fragment kit. The sequencing was run with an Illumina MiniSeq mid-output kit, including roughly 22% PhiX, and 150 cycles of paired-end reads. Processing in the source paper ran as follows. Reads were processed with MIGEC version 1.2.9 to group reads by UMI and build error-corrected consensus sequences. Modified VDJtools version 1.2.1 scripts and the tcR R package were used for post-processing. TCRdb called clones afresh from the public reads with CATT; identical DNA rows were later merged. The V and J calls here are based on TCRdb, not the publication. A total of approximately 2,000 delta-chain clones appear in this sample, around 15% of them only once. The leading ten clones occupy 45% to 55% of the sample.

A remark on this clone: The target of this receptor is not known. TCRdb attributes to this sequence the protein of a much larger clone, which differs from the DNA translation at residue 15; a read error is likely, and the protein displayed is translated from the DNA.

There are 18 amino acids in the CDR3, from cysteine to phenylalanine inclusive. The CDR3 DNA has 54 bases and is translated from base 1. The CDR1 and CDR2 encoded by the germline V gene are GEAIGNYY and EKD. This sequence was found in a human donor in good health. The sequence joins TRDV2 to TRDJ1, with 12 bases matching TRDD3. Material for sequencing was gamma-delta T cells enriched from blood buffy coat, or unenriched PBMCs (not recorded which). The CDR3 loop reads CACDLLGDTLLTTDILIF. The sequenced DNA is TGTGCCTGTGACCTTCTGGGGGATACGCTTCTTACCACCGATATACTCATCTTT.